The 29 T cell receptor beta chains below all came from one sample that was sequenced in a study of prognosis after radiotherapy for stage I lung cancer. Multiplex PCR in two rounds served to amplify TCR beta CDR3 from genomic DNA. Every TRBV and TRBJ gene had its own specific primer in first-round PCR. TCRdb processed the multiplex PCR reads anew with MiXCR; each CDR3 protein has one entry. The data contain 15,000 to 20,000 distinct CDR3 sequences, 25% to 35% of them seen just once; the ten biggest clones take up approximately 31%. Sequenced material: PBMCs, taken before or after stereotactic body radiation therapy (not recorded which). Receptors were obtained from a donor over 45 with non-small cell lung cancer.

The J gene is TRBJ1-2, the V gene TRBV6-2 or TRBV6-3; TRBD1 might be the D (5 bases). The V end was cut by 9 bases, the J end by 4 bases, with 15 bases between. Looked up from germline, CDR1 is MNHEY and CDR2 is SVGEGT. The CDR3 is 13 amino acids. CDR3: CARKKTAPYGYTF. CDR3 nucleotide sequence: TGTGCCAGGAAAAAGACAGCCCCCTATGGCTACACCTTC.

By frequency in the sample, this clonotype is medium-sized. The chain joins TRBV28 to TRBJ1-6, with D possibly TRBD1 on 5 matching bases. The CDR3 has 11 residues. V lost 6 bases, J lost 8 bases, and 5 bases lay in between. The germline gives CDR1 MDHEN, CDR2 SYDVKM. CDR3 residues: CASRGDSPLHF. CDR3 bases: TGTGCCAGCAGAGGGGATTCACCCCTCCACTTT. Variable domain in full (rest from reference TRBV28 and TRBJ1-6): DVKVTQSSRYLVKRTGEKVFLECVQDMDHENMFWYRQDPGLGLRLIYFSYDVKMKEKGDIPEGYSVSREKKERFSLILESASTNQTSMYLCASRGDSPLHFGNGTRLTVT.

In its sample, this clonotype is medium-sized. The J gene is TRBJ2-1, the V gene TRBV6-1, with 8 bases fitting TRBD2. The CDR3 extends over 15 amino acids. In germline, CDR1 is MNHNS, CDR2 SASEGT. After removal of 7 bases from V and 2 bases from J, the junction contained 7 bases not matched to a gene. The CDR3 reads CASTPSGSPYNEQFF. The DNA of the CDR3 is TGTGCCAGCACCCCGAGCGGGAGCCCCTACAATGAGCAGTTCTTC.

This clonotype was observed at least ten times. V gene TRBV6-5 combines with J gene TRBJ1-1; D gene unclear. V was trimmed by 0 bases and J by 5 bases, leaving 13 bases between them. The CDR3 length is 15 residues. Per the germline V gene, CDR1 is MNHEY and CDR2 is SVGAGI. This CDR3 is CASSYSEVSRTEAFF. CDR3 in DNA: TGTGCCAGCAGTTACTCGGAGGTCTCGAGGACTGAAGCTTTCTTT.

The chain couples TRBV28 to TRBJ2-3; D is possibly TRBD2 (6 bases). The CDR3 has 16 residues. V lost 7 bases to trimming and J lost 1 base, with 18 bases between them. Germline lookup yields CDR1 MDHEN and CDR2 SYDVKM. Written as DNA, the CDR3 is TGTGCCAGCATCGAACCTAGCGTGAGTGGCACAGATACGCAGTATTTT. Its translation is CASIEPSVSGTDTQYF.

Concerning this clonotype itself: Since a far larger clone is one base different, this is likely a read error. J is TRBJ2-5 and V is TRBV6-4, with D perhaps TRBD2 (5 bases). CDR1 is MRHNA, CDR2 SNTAGT, per germline. CDR3 size: 15 residues. CDR3 residues: CASSRNLGVQDTQYF. The CDR3 coding sequence is TGTGCCAGCAGTCGCAATTTGGGAGTCCAAGATACCCAGTACTTC.

Of note for this clonotype: With a far larger clone one base away, a read error is the likely cause. This chain joins TRBV20-1 and TRBJ2-7, with D maybe TRBD2 (6 bases). Germline lookup yields CDR1 DFQATT and CDR2 SNEGSKA (reference sequence). Trimming removed 4 bases from V and 7 bases from J, with 23 bases in between. The CDR3 has 15 amino acids. CDR3 nucleotides: TGCAGTGCTACGAACTTAAGGACTACATACAATGAGCAGTACTTC. Encoded protein: CSATNLRTTYNEQYF.

This clonotype has at least ten counts. V and J are TRBV13 and TRBJ1-1; TRBD1 matches at 7 bases. The CDR3 extends over 16 amino acids. The germline gives CDR1 PRHDT, CDR2 FYEKMQ (reference sequence). V dropped 4 bases and J dropped 1; count of bases not matched to a gene: 9. The CDR3 DNA follows: TGTGCCAGCAGCTCCCGGGCGACAGGGAAGAACACTGAAGCTTTCTTT. It yields the protein CASSSRATGKNTEAFF.

This clonotype occurred many times. This chain links TRBV7-6 with TRBJ2-1, with D tentatively TRBD2 (7 bases). The V gene's germline CDR1 is SGHVS and CDR2 FNYEAQ. The CDR3 sequence is 16 residues long. Between the trimmed V and J ends, which lost 8 bases and 6 bases, there was a span of 23 bases. The CDR3 is CASSYTGGRGGNEQFF. The CDR3 DNA reads TGTGCCAGCTCTTACACCGGCGGGAGAGGGGGCAATGAGCAGTTCTTC.

Ten or more counts support this clonotype. This chain joins TRBV30 and TRBJ2-7; 8 bases align to TRBD2. This CDR3 region has 14 residues. V lost 2 bases and J lost 1; bases outside the gene matches: 4. The germline V gene has CDR1 GTSNPN and CDR2 SVGIG (reference sequence). The CDR3 nucleotides are TGTGCCTGGAGTCCTAGCGGGTTGTCCTACGAGCAGTACTTC. Translated, it gives CAWSPSGLSYEQYF.

This clonotype was recorded many times. The chain has TRBV15 and TRBJ1-5; D is unresolved. The V end lost 0 bases, the J end lost 4 bases, and 13 bases lay between the germline ends. Germline V CDR1 and CDR2: LNHNV, YYDKDF (reference sequence). This CDR3 spans 16 amino acids. Here the CDR3 reads CATSRDSWSGNQPQHF. The CDR3 DNA is TGTGCCACCAGCAGAGATAGTTGGTCTGGAAATCAGCCCCAGCATTTT.

Within the sample, this clonotype is medium-sized (0.01 to 0.1%). This chain links TRBV5-1 with TRBJ2-2, with TRBD2 matching over 7 bases. The length of the CDR3 is 15 residues. J gave up 5 bases and V 4 bases, and 8 bases lay outside the gene matches. Germline assignment: CDR1 SGHRS and CDR2 YFSETQ. Written as DNA, the CDR3 is TGCGCCAGCAGCGGCGGGAGCGGGTCTACCGGGGAGCTGTTTTTT. Its protein is CASSGGSGSTGELFF.

In its sample, this clonotype is medium-sized. The chain joins TRBV6-2 or TRBV6-3 to TRBJ1-6, with TRBD1 identical over 7 bases. Unmatched junction bases numbered 7, after V lost 7 bases and J lost 7 bases. Looked up from germline, CDR1 is MNHEY and CDR2 is SVGEGT. The CDR3 extends over 14 amino acids. CDR3 nucleotide sequence: TGTGCCAGCACGACAGGGCAGATCAATTCACCCCTCCACTTT. Its protein is CASTTGQINSPLHF.

This clonotype was seen many times. The CDR3 sequence: CASSLVGAPDTQYF. The CDR3 DNA is TGCGCCAGCAGCTTGGTTGGAGCCCCAGATACGCAGTATTTT. V usage is TRBV5-1 and J usage is TRBJ2-3; D unresolved. The CDR3 totals 14 residues. The V gene's germline CDR1 is SGHRS and CDR2 YFSETQ. V was pared by 0 bases and J by 4 bases, with 9 bases between.

This clonotype has a count of ten or more. The DNA of the CDR3 is TGTGCCAGTGGGAGGTCCCGGCAAGAGACCCAGTACTTC. Translating it yields CASGRSRQETQYF. The chain recombines TRBV19 with TRBJ2-5, with TRBD2 as a possible D gene (6 bases). From germline, CDR1 is LNHDA and CDR2 SQIVND (reference sequence). CDR3 length: 13 residues. Trimming cost V 8 bases and J 2 bases, with 12 bases left between them.

This clonotype was detected ten times or more. This sequence joins TRBV5-6 and TRBJ1-5, with D perhaps matching TRBD1 (5 bases). The length of the CDR3 is 13 residues. The V gene's germline CDR1 is SGHDT and CDR2 YYEEEE. Trimming stripped 4 bases from V and 4 bases from J, with 9 bases between. CDR3 in amino acids: CASSPDRNQPQHF. Written as DNA, the CDR3 is TGTGCCAGCAGCCCAGACAGAAATCAGCCCCAGCATTTT. Using reference TRBV5-6 and TRBJ1-5 for the parts outside the CDR3, the full variable domain is DAGVTQSPTHLIKTRGQQVTLRCSPKSGHDTVSWYQQALGQGPQFIFQYYEEEERQRGNFPDRFSGHQFPNYSSELNVNALLLGDSALYLCASSPDRNQPQHFGDGTRLSIL.

With regard to this clonotype: It is likely a read error: a sequence one base away is far more abundant. J is TRBJ2-3 and V is TRBV7-2, with 11 bases lining up with TRBD2. The germline gives CDR1 SGHTA, CDR2 FQGNSA. CDR3 length: 16 residues. CDR3 residues: CASSPFSGRVGDTKYF. For the CDR3, the DNA is TGTGCCAGCAGCCCCTTTAGCGGGAGGGTGGGAGATACGAAGTATTTT.

In regard to this clonotype: At one boundary the junction diverges from the germline segment, which might be a read error. The chain joins TRBV27 to TRBJ2-5, with TRBD1 identical over 11 bases. Germline loops: CDR1 MNHEY, CDR2 SMNVEV (reference sequence). CDR3 length: 15 amino acids. The CDR3 loop is CACSHGQGAAETEYF. CDR3 nucleotides: TGTGCCTGCAGTCATGGACAGGGGGCTGCGGAGACCGAGTACTTC.

This clonotype is medium-sized in the sample. The chain couples TRBV30 to TRBJ2-7, with D hard to call. The ends were cut back, 5 bases at V and 2 bases at J, with 10 bases in the middle. Germline V gene data show CDR1 as GTSNPN and CDR2 as SVGIG (reference sequence). The CDR3 contains 12 residues. CDR3 region: CAWGRYPYEQYF. The CDR3, as DNA: TGTGCCTGGGGGCGGTATCCCTACGAGCAGTACTTC.

This clonotype has a count of ten or more. The rearrangement links TRBV20-1 to TRBJ2-7, with D possibly TRBD1 on 5 matching bases. The CDR3 consists of 14 residues. V was clipped by 5 bases and J by 3 bases, with 17 bases between them. CDR1 DFQATT and CDR2 SNEGSKA come from the germline V gene (reference sequence). The CDR3: CSAPPLGTGYEQYF. The CDR3 coding sequence is TGCAGTGCTCCCCCGCTAGGAACAGGCTACGAGCAGTACTTC.

This clonotype has a count of ten or more. The V gene is TRBV5-4, the J gene TRBJ2-3; 7 bases align to TRBD2. The CDR3 spans 16 residues. J was trimmed by 0 bases and V by 6 bases; bases with no gene match: 10. Looked up from germline, CDR1 is SGHNT and CDR2 is YYREEE (reference sequence). CDR3 protein: CASTWGGGWSTDTQYF. In DNA, the CDR3 is TGTGCCAGCACCTGGGGGGGAGGGTGGAGCACAGATACGCAGTATTTT.

This clonotype has ten or more counts. The chain employs TRBV10-3 and TRBJ2-3; D remains unclear. Between the trimmed V and J ends, which lost 3 bases and 2 bases, there was a span of 3 bases. The CDR3 is made up of 12 amino acids. Germline CDR1 is ENHRY and CDR2 is SYGVKD. CDR3 nucleotides: TGTGCCATCAGTGAAACCACAGATACGCAGTATTTT. Its translation: CAISETTDTQYF.

This clonotype showed up many times. The rearrangement links TRBV3-1 to TRBJ2-3; D remains unclear. The V gene lost 3 bases and the J gene lost 1 base, with 8 bases spanning the gap. Per the germline V gene, CDR1 is LGHDT and CDR2 is YNNKEL (reference sequence). This CDR3 has 14 residues. The CDR3 sequence is CASSQATGTDTQYF. The CDR3 region has the DNA TGTGCCAGCAGCCAGGCAACCGGCACAGATACGCAGTATTTT.

In the case of this clonotype: It is likely a read error: a sequence one base away is far more abundant. The V and J genes are TRBV6-5 and TRBJ2-7; D is unresolved. This CDR3 spans 12 amino acids. Germline CDR1 reads MNHEY; CDR2 reads SVGAGI. Trimming took 2 bases from V and 6 from J, leaving 8 bases between them. In DNA, the CDR3 is TGTGCCAGCAGTTACGAGAGTCTCGAGCAGTACTTC. Translation gives CASSYESLEQYF.

This clonotype showed up many times. V is TRBV25-1 and J is TRBJ2-1, with 8 bases that match TRBD1. Germline V gives CDR1 MGHDK, CDR2 SYGVNS. The CDR3 sequence is 14 residues long. Unmatched junction bases numbered 10, after V lost 6 bases and J lost 9 bases. The CDR3 DNA follows: TGTGCCAGCAGCCCCCGGACAGGGTTACTTGAGCAGTTCTTC. Amino acids: CASSPRTGLLEQFF.

V usage is TRBV6-1 and J usage is TRBJ1-1, with D possibly matching TRBD1 (6 bases). Trimming removed 6 bases from V and 2 bases from J, with 22 bases in between. Germline V lookup: CDR1 MNHNS, CDR2 SASEGT. The CDR3 contains 17 residues. The CDR3 region is CASSPDDGGPINTEAFF. The CDR3 region has the DNA TGTGCCAGCAGCCCTGATGACGGGGGCCCTATTAACACTGAAGCTTTCTTT.

With regard to this clonotype: Given a far larger clone just one base away, this is likely a sequencing read error. V and J are TRBV11-2 and TRBJ2-7; D assignment may be TRBD1 or TRBD2 (6 bases each). The germline V and J ends were trimmed by 7 bases and 7 bases, with 17 bases remaining between them. CDR3 length: 13 amino acids. CDR1 and CDR2 from the germline V gene are SGHAT and FQNNGV. The CDR3 sequence is CASNGLGGNEQYF. DNA of the CDR3: TGTGCCAGCAATGGGTTGGGGGGCAATGAGCAGTACTTC.

This clonotype was seen repeatedly, ten times or more. This chain uses TRBV11-3 with TRBJ2-1; D is ambiguous. Trimming cost V 6 bases and J 6 bases, with 15 bases left between them. The CDR3 loop spans 14 amino acids. Germline V CDR1 and CDR2: SGHNT, YENEEA. The CDR3 DNA is TGTGCCAGCAGTCCAACCCCATGGCGCAATGAGCAGTTCTTC. It yields the protein CASSPTPWRNEQFF. Supplemented by reference TRBV11-3 and TRBJ2-1, the full variable domain reads EAGVVQSPRYKIIEKKQPVAFWCNPISGHNTLYWYLQNLGQGPELLIRYENEEAVDDSQLPKDRFSAERLKGVDSTLKIQPAELGDSAVYLCASSPTPWRNEQFFGPGTRLTVL.

This clonotype was observed many times. The rearrangement links TRBV6-1 to TRBJ1-2, with D tentatively TRBD1 (5 bases). Trimming took 8 bases from V and 7 from J, leaving 17 bases between them. This CDR3 has 13 amino acids. Germline loops: CDR1 MNHNS, CDR2 SASEGT. The CDR3 region has the DNA TGTGCCAGCCTGAGCTCAGGGTGGGGTGGCTACACCTTC. Translation: CASLSSGWGGYTF.